Listed below are T cell receptor beta chains from one sample, sequenced in a study of long-term antiretroviral therapy in people with HIV. The data were produced by immunoSEQ multiplex PCR, yet TCRdb's version contains in-frame clones alone and is incomplete. Of over 15,000 clones in the sample, around 77% were seen once. The sample was unsorted PBMCs, taken 2.2 years after starting antiretroviral therapy. The receptors derive from a man in his forties or fifties with HIV. The CDR3 runs from the conserved cysteine through the conserved F or W. The order of the fields is CDR3 length, J gene, clone size, D gene, V gene, CDR3 protein, CDR3 DNA. A D gene is named only where the DNA matches it firmly. Some rows have no size entry. The others give once, few or many, or a class for an expanded clone.

cdr3_length: 16
j_call: TRBJ2-5
clone_size: -
d_call: -
v_call: TRBV18
cdr3_aa: CASSPGTARSQETQYF
cdr3_nt: TGTGCCAGCTCCCCCGGAACCGCGCGAAGTCAGGAGACCCAGTACTTC

cdr3_length: 11
j_call: TRBJ2-5
clone_size: few
d_call: TRBD1
v_call: TRBV30
cdr3_aa: CAWRGTGGQYF
cdr3_nt: TGTGCCTGGAGGGGTACAGGGGGGCAGTACTTC

cdr3_length: 13
j_call: TRBJ2-7
clone_size: few
d_call: TRBD2
v_call: TRBV10-1
cdr3_aa: CAVLAGFLYEQYF
cdr3_nt: TGCGCCGTCCTAGCGGGATTCCTATACGAGCAGTACTTC

cdr3_length: 16
j_call: TRBJ1-1
clone_size: -
d_call: -
v_call: TRBV14
cdr3_aa: CASSQYTGHLNTEAFF
cdr3_nt: TGTGCCAGCAGCCAATATACGGGACACTTGAACACTGAAGCTTTCTTT

cdr3_length: 13
j_call: TRBJ2-1
clone_size: -
d_call: -
v_call: TRBV19
cdr3_aa: CASSIQLYNEQFF
cdr3_nt: TGTGCCAGTAGTATACAACTTTACAATGAGCAGTTCTTC

cdr3_length: 15
j_call: TRBJ2-2
clone_size: -
d_call: -
v_call: TRBV19
cdr3_aa: CASSMRLLRTGELFF
cdr3_nt: TGTGCCAGTAGTATGAGGCTTCTGAGGACCGGGGAGCTGTTTTTT

cdr3_length: 15
j_call: TRBJ1-1
clone_size: -
d_call: -
v_call: TRBV4-3
cdr3_aa: CASSQDELWNTEAFF
cdr3_nt: TGCGCCAGCAGCCAAGATGAGCTATGGAACACTGAAGCTTTCTTT

cdr3_length: 13
j_call: TRBJ2-1
clone_size: once
d_call: -
v_call: TRBV7-2
cdr3_aa: CASSFTGTNEQFF
cdr3_nt: TGTGCCAGCAGCTTCACAGGAACCAATGAGCAGTTCTTC

cdr3_length: 15
j_call: TRBJ2-5
clone_size: -
d_call: TRBD2
v_call: TRBV18
cdr3_aa: CASSPGRAGDETQYF
cdr3_nt: TGTGCCAGCTCACCAGGGCGAGCGGGAGACGAGACCCAGTACTTC

cdr3_length: 13
j_call: TRBJ2-3
clone_size: -
d_call: -
v_call: TRBV29-1
cdr3_aa: CSGDSGGTDTQYF
cdr3_nt: TGCAGCGGAGATAGCGGCGGGACAGATACGCAGTATTTT

cdr3_length: 16
j_call: TRBJ1-6
clone_size: few
d_call: -
v_call: TRBV5-4
cdr3_aa: CASSGAPGQATSPLHF
cdr3_nt: TGTGCCAGCAGCGGAGCTCCGGGACAAGCAACTTCACCCCTCCACTTT

cdr3_length: 14
j_call: TRBJ2-3
clone_size: -
d_call: -
v_call: TRBV28
cdr3_aa: CASSPTYSTDTQYF
cdr3_nt: TGTGCCAGCAGTCCGACTTATAGCACAGATACGCAGTATTTT

cdr3_length: 14
j_call: TRBJ1-2
clone_size: -
d_call: -
v_call: TRBV6-9
cdr3_aa: CASSWRGANYGYTF
cdr3_nt: TGTGCCAGCAGTTGGAGGGGGGCTAACTATGGCTACACCTTC

cdr3_length: 16
j_call: TRBJ2-2
clone_size: -
d_call: -
v_call: TRBV6-5
cdr3_aa: CASSYYFGRGDGELFF
cdr3_nt: TGTGCCAGCAGTTACTATTTCGGGAGAGGAGACGGGGAGCTGTTTTTT

cdr3_length: 17
j_call: TRBJ2-1
clone_size: -
d_call: TRBD1
v_call: TRBV4-3
cdr3_aa: CASSRRQGRGRGNEQFF
cdr3_nt: TGCGCCAGCAGCCGACGACAGGGTAGAGGGCGTGGCAATGAGCAGTTCTTC

cdr3_length: 13
j_call: TRBJ1-5
clone_size: -
d_call: -
v_call: TRBV28
cdr3_aa: CASSLVSNQPQHF
cdr3_nt: TGTGCCAGCAGTTTAGTTAGCAATCAGCCCCAGCATTTT

cdr3_length: 14
j_call: TRBJ1-6
clone_size: once
d_call: -
v_call: TRBV5-1
cdr3_aa: CASSREDRNSPLHF
cdr3_nt: TGCGCCAGCAGTAGGGAGGATCGAAATTCACCCCTCCACTTT

cdr3_length: 13
j_call: TRBJ1-1
clone_size: -
d_call: -
v_call: TRBV7-3
cdr3_aa: CASSLGGAGEAFF
cdr3_nt: TGTGCCAGCAGCTTGGGGGGGGCGGGTGAAGCTTTCTTT

cdr3_length: 14
j_call: TRBJ2-3
clone_size: -
d_call: -
v_call: TRBV5-6
cdr3_aa: CASSFISRTDTQYF
cdr3_nt: TGTGCCAGCAGCTTTATATCCCGCACAGATACGCAGTATTTT

cdr3_length: 15
j_call: TRBJ1-1
clone_size: -
d_call: -
v_call: TRBV4-2
cdr3_aa: CASSQNQGGNTEAFF
cdr3_nt: TGTGCCAGCAGCCAGAACCAGGGAGGGAACACTGAAGCTTTCTTT

cdr3_length: 13
j_call: TRBJ2-1
clone_size: -
d_call: -
v_call: TRBV28
cdr3_aa: CASSFWGYNEQFF
cdr3_nt: TGTGCCAGCAGTTTTTGGGGTTACAATGAGCAGTTCTTC

cdr3_length: 16
j_call: TRBJ1-6
clone_size: -
d_call: -
v_call: TRBV4-2
cdr3_aa: CASSQDGGQLSSPLHF
cdr3_nt: TGTGCCAGCAGCCAAGATGGAGGACAATTAAGTTCACCCCTCCACTTT

cdr3_length: 14
j_call: TRBJ1-5
clone_size: -
d_call: -
v_call: TRBV7-2
cdr3_aa: CASSLYGRDQPQHF
cdr3_nt: TGTGCCAGCAGCTTATATGGGAGAGATCAGCCCCAGCATTTT

cdr3_length: 14
j_call: TRBJ1-1
clone_size: -
d_call: TRBD1
v_call: TRBV6-1
cdr3_aa: CASSEQGENTEAFF
cdr3_nt: TGTGCCAGCAGTGAACAGGGGGAGAACACTGAAGCTTTCTTT

cdr3_length: 15
j_call: TRBJ2-7
clone_size: once
d_call: -
v_call: TRBV11-2
cdr3_aa: CASSTRGAHSYEQYF
cdr3_nt: TGTGCCAGCAGCACCAGGGGTGCCCACTCCTACGAGCAGTACTTC

cdr3_length: 15
j_call: TRBJ2-3
clone_size: -
d_call: -
v_call: TRBV9
cdr3_aa: CASSQYGGPRDTQYF
cdr3_nt: TGTGCCAGCAGTCAGTATGGGGGGCCTAGAGATACGCAGTATTTT

cdr3_length: 13
j_call: TRBJ1-1
clone_size: -
d_call: TRBD1
v_call: TRBV5-1
cdr3_aa: CASSFATGGAAFF
cdr3_nt: TGCGCCAGCAGCTTTGCGACAGGGGGCGCAGCTTTCTTT

cdr3_length: 18
j_call: TRBJ1-4
clone_size: -
d_call: -
v_call: TRBV28
cdr3_aa: CASSFKGYPLTTNEKLFF
cdr3_nt: TGTGCCAGCAGTTTTAAGGGGTACCCACTTACAACTAATGAAAAACTGTTTTTT

cdr3_length: 15
j_call: TRBJ2-3
clone_size: -
d_call: -
v_call: TRBV19
cdr3_aa: CASSKKVEITDTQYF
cdr3_nt: TGTGCCAGTAGTAAGAAGGTGGAAATCACAGATACGCAGTATTTT

cdr3_length: 16
j_call: TRBJ2-3
clone_size: -
d_call: TRBD2
v_call: TRBV5-5
cdr3_aa: CASSAGTSGGTDTQYF
cdr3_nt: TGTGCCAGCAGCGCGGGGACTAGCGGGGGGACAGATACGCAGTATTTT

cdr3_length: 15
j_call: TRBJ2-7
clone_size: -
d_call: TRBD1
v_call: TRBV5-1
cdr3_aa: CASRPGTTGDYEQYF
cdr3_nt: TGCGCCAGCAGACCCGGGACAACAGGGGACTACGAGCAGTACTTC

cdr3_length: 13
j_call: TRBJ2-7
clone_size: -
d_call: -
v_call: TRBV28
cdr3_aa: CASSPDGTYEQYF
cdr3_nt: TGTGCCAGCAGTCCCGACGGTACCTACGAGCAGTACTTC

cdr3_length: 13
j_call: TRBJ2-7
clone_size: few
d_call: -
v_call: TRBV29-1
cdr3_aa: CSVVAGSSYEQYF
cdr3_nt: TGCAGCGTTGTGGCGGGGAGCTCCTACGAGCAGTACTTC

cdr3_length: 14
j_call: TRBJ2-2
clone_size: once
d_call: TRBD1
v_call: TRBV14
cdr3_aa: CASSPPTGPGELFF
cdr3_nt: TGTGCCAGCAGCCCGCCGACAGGGCCCGGGGAGCTGTTTTTT

cdr3_length: 14
j_call: TRBJ2-7
clone_size: -
d_call: TRBD2
v_call: TRBV29-1
cdr3_aa: CSVSGTSGSYEQYF
cdr3_nt: TGCAGCGTCTCCGGGACTAGCGGCTCCTACGAGCAGTACTTC

cdr3_length: 15
j_call: TRBJ2-7
clone_size: few
d_call: -
v_call: TRBV19
cdr3_aa: CASSIIGTGSYEQYF
cdr3_nt: TGTGCCAGTAGTATAATCGGGACGGGATCCTACGAGCAGTACTTC

cdr3_length: 14
j_call: TRBJ1-1
clone_size: once
d_call: -
v_call: TRBV5-4
cdr3_aa: CASSLGGMNTEAFF
cdr3_nt: TGTGCCAGCAGCCTCGGGGGAATGAACACTGAAGCTTTCTTT

cdr3_length: 14
j_call: TRBJ2-7
clone_size: -
d_call: -
v_call: TRBV7-2
cdr3_aa: CASSLYGLRDEQYF
cdr3_nt: TGTGCCAGCAGCTTATACGGGCTTAGAGACGAGCAGTACTTC

cdr3_length: 12
j_call: TRBJ2-5
clone_size: -
d_call: -
v_call: TRBV5-6
cdr3_aa: CASSLYRETQYF
cdr3_nt: TGTGCCAGCAGCTTGTACCGAGAGACCCAGTACTTC

cdr3_length: 13
j_call: TRBJ1-2
clone_size: -
d_call: TRBD1
v_call: TRBV30
cdr3_aa: CASQTGDDYGYTF
cdr3_nt: TGTGCCTCCCAGACAGGGGACGACTATGGCTACACCTTC

cdr3_length: 13
j_call: TRBJ1-2
clone_size: -
d_call: -
v_call: TRBV2
cdr3_aa: CASSGYGFNGYTF
cdr3_nt: TGTGCCAGCAGTGGGTACGGTTTCAATGGCTACACCTTC

cdr3_length: 12
j_call: TRBJ2-3
clone_size: -
d_call: TRBD2
v_call: TRBV7-2
cdr3_aa: CASSMLAGVEYF
cdr3_nt: TGTGCCAGCAGCATGCTAGCGGGAGTTGAGTATTTT

cdr3_length: 14
j_call: TRBJ1-5
clone_size: once
d_call: -
v_call: TRBV5-1
cdr3_aa: CASSLGRADQPQHF
cdr3_nt: TGCGCCAGCAGCTTGGGTCGGGCAGATCAGCCCCAGCATTTT

cdr3_length: 13
j_call: TRBJ1-2
clone_size: once
d_call: TRBD1
v_call: TRBV7-2
cdr3_aa: CASSPGGQGGYTF
cdr3_nt: TGTGCCAGCAGCCCAGGGGGACAGGGGGGCTACACCTTC

cdr3_length: 15
j_call: TRBJ2-2
clone_size: -
d_call: -
v_call: TRBV6-5
cdr3_aa: CASSYSGLNTGELFF
cdr3_nt: TGTGCCAGCAGTTACTCTGGGTTGAACACCGGGGAGCTGTTTTTT

cdr3_length: 13
j_call: TRBJ2-6
clone_size: -
d_call: -
v_call: TRBV7-2
cdr3_aa: CASTSSGANVLTF
cdr3_nt: TGTGCCAGCACTAGCTCTGGGGCCAACGTCCTGACTTTC

cdr3_length: 13
j_call: TRBJ2-1
clone_size: few
d_call: TRBD1
v_call: TRBV7-2
cdr3_aa: CASSLSGGEEQFF
cdr3_nt: TGTGCCAGCAGCTTATCAGGGGGCGAGGAGCAGTTCTTC

cdr3_length: 14
j_call: TRBJ2-2
clone_size: -
d_call: -
v_call: TRBV5-1
cdr3_aa: CASTPVGNTGELFF
cdr3_nt: TGCGCCAGCACCCCGGTGGGCAACACCGGGGAGCTGTTTTTT

cdr3_length: 15
j_call: TRBJ1-5
clone_size: few
d_call: -
v_call: TRBV7-9
cdr3_aa: CASSSSGYRNQPQHF
cdr3_nt: TGTGCCAGCAGCTCCTCAGGGTATAGGAATCAGCCCCAGCATTTT

cdr3_length: 15
j_call: TRBJ2-2
clone_size: -
d_call: TRBD2
v_call: TRBV9
cdr3_aa: CASSSGLANTGELFF
cdr3_nt: TGTGCCAGCAGCTCGGGACTAGCGAACACCGGGGAGCTGTTTTTT